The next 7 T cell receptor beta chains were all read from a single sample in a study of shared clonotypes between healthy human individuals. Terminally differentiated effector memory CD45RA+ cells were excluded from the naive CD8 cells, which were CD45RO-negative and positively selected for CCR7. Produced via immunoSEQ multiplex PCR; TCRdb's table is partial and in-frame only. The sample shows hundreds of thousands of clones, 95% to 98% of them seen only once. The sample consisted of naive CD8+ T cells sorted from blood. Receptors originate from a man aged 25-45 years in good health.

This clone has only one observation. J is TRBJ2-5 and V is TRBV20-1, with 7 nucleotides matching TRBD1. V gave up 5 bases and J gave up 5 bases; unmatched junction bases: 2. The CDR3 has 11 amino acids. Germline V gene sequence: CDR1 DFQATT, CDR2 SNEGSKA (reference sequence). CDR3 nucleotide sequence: TGCAGTGCTTACAGGGGTGAGACCCAGTACTTC. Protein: CSAYRGETQYF.

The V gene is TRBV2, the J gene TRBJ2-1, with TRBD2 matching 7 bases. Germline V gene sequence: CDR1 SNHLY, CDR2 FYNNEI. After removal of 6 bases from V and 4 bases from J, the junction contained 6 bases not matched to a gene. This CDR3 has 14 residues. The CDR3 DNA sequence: TGTGCCAGCAGCAGAGCGGGGAATTACAATGAGCAGTTCTTC. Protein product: CASSRAGNYNEQFF. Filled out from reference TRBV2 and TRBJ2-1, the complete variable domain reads EPEVTQTPSHQVTQMGQEVILRCVPISNHLYFYWYRQILGQKVEFLVSFYNNEISEKSEIFDDQFSVERPDGSNFTLKIRSTKLEDSAMYFCASSRAGNYNEQFFGPGTRLTVL.

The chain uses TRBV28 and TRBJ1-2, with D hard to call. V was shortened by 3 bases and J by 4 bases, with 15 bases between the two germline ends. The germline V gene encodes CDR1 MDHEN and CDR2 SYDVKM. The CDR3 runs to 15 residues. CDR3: CASSFRPAPAYGYTF. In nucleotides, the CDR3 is TGTGCCAGCAGTTTCCGCCCCGCTCCCGCCTATGGCTACACCTTC.

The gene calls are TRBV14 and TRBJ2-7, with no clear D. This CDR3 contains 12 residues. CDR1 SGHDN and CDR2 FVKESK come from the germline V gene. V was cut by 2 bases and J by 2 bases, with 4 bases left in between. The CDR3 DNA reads TGTGCCAGCAGCCAATCCCCCTACGAGCAGTACTTC. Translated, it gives CASSQSPYEQYF.

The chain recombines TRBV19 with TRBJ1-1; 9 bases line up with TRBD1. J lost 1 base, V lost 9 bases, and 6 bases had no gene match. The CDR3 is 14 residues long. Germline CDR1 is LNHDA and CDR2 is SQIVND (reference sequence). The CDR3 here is CASTTGGANTEAFF. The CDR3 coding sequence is TGTGCCAGCACAACAGGGGGCGCGAACACTGAAGCTTTCTTT.

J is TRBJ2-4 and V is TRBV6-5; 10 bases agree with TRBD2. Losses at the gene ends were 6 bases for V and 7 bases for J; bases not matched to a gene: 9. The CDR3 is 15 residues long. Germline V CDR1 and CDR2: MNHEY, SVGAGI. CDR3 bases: TGTGCCAGCAGGCTCGGACTAGCGGAGACTAACATTCAGTACTTC. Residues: CASRLGLAETNIQYF.

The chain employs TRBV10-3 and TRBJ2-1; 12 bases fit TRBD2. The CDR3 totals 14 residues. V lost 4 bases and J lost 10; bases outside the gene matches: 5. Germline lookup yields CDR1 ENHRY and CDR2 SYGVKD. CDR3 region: CAISATSGSGEQFF. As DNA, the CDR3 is TGTGCCATCAGTGCGACTAGCGGGAGCGGAGAGCAGTTCTTC.